The present entry profiles one T cell receptor beta chain with its context. Its specificity is not known. The data originate from a study of OX40 agonist ivuxolimab in advanced cancers. Study-level findings and limits: On average, a greater number of expanded clones characterised CD8+ T cells relative to CD4+.

Germline V gives CDR1 MDHEN, CDR2 SYDVKM. With V trimmed by 6 bases and J by 6 bases, 6 bases remained unmatched. This CDR3 region has 15 residues. The protocol was immunoSEQ multiplex PCR, while the TCRdb copy is restricted to in-frame clones and leaves out a portion. The sample holds roughly 92,000 clones, roughly nine tenths seen once. This clonotype was sampled from an adult with an advanced solid tumor such as melanoma, head and neck, liver or kidney cancer. The material sequenced was CD4+ or CD8+ T cells sorted from blood, taken in a trial of the OX40 agonist ivuxolimab. The chain carries TRBV28 and TRBJ1-5, with TRBD1 matching 12 bases. As DNA, the CDR3 is TGTGCCAGCAGATCCGGGACAGGGGGCCCTCAGCCCCAGCATTTT. Encoded protein: CASRSGTGGPQPQHF.